This record looks at one T cell receptor (beta chain) sequence and its context. This clone has just a few counts. This clone's antigen is unknown. Nothing much larger sits one base from this clone, and base qualities are not available. In total, roughly 710 healthy bone marrow donors made up the cohort. All cohort members were sampled while nominally healthy, although unrecorded immune exposures were likely present. The donor tested CMV seronegative, placing the donor among the roughly 400 seronegative members of the cohort. A peripheral blood sample was collected from each donor, and TCR beta sequencing was performed on peripheral blood mononuclear cells. The Qiagen DNeasy Blood Extraction Kit was used to extract genomic DNA from the blood cell samples. The germline V end is reduced by 2 bases and the J end by 8 bases; junction bases left unmatched: 7. The CDR3 contains 15 residues, cysteine and phenylalanine counted. Here the CDR3 DNA is all that survives: 45 bases in frame from base 1. Taken from the germline V gene, the CDR1 and CDR2 loops are MNHEY and SVGAGI.

The sample belongs to a study of cytomegalovirus exposure and HLA in healthy donors listed by TCRdb under 2017. General notes on the study: In an earlier analysis of several hundred of the donors, around 290 Gb of sequence data and 90 million to 130 million unique TCR beta sequences from some 170 million T cells were reported. A later genetic analysis used genome-wide SNP genotypes for 398 of the 666 donors, treating that subset as a discovery cohort. Donor age, sex, ethnicity and CMV serostatus were compiled alongside the repertoire data. High-throughput TCR immunosequencing, statistical association of individual TCRs with disease status, and machine learning were combined to predict cytomegalovirus infection status. Every discovery cohort repertoire had been produced on one sequencing platform. An earlier analysis of approximately 630 of the donors applied high-throughput TCR beta sequencing to assess whether each TCR beta V gene segment acted as functional or pseudogenic. A later analysis re-examined previously published TCR beta repertoires from more than 650 donors and added high-resolution HLA genotyping to investigate patterns of TCR occurrence. Among the roughly 400 genotyped donors, around 79% belonged to the genetic ancestry cluster associated with self-reported Caucasian donors. The aim of the study was to test whether cataloging public T cell receptors could identify signatures of past pathogen exposure. Typing coverage differed by locus: A, B, C, DRB1 and DQB1 were typed in about 629-630 donors, DQA1 in approximately 520, DPA1 in some 600, and DPB1 in about 450. An early release covering about 600 HLA-typed donors comprised roughly 300 gigabases of sequencing data and some 79 million unique TCR sequences. Besides the first cohort of more than 650 subjects, a separate validation cohort made up of roughly 120 different subjects was used. Using immunosequencing, the study profiled T cell repertoires from about 650 subjects and related those repertoires to cytomegalovirus serostatus. Several DR-DQ haplotypes were handled as single units for association and clustering because linkage in the cohort was strong. HLA typing covered class I and class II loci at four-digit resolution. On average, roughly 250,000 unique TCR beta nucleotide sequences were sequenced per donor among fewer than 500 genotyped donors of the cohort, with around 19% of those sequences being non-productive. The later analysis used no new phenotypic data to find candidate immune exposures, relying instead on TCR beta sequences and their occurrence across donors.

Overall results and qualifications from the work: Several of the top co-occurrence clusters appeared to be linked to parvovirus B19, influenza, CMV and Epstein-Barr virus, according to a later analysis. A group of highly shared sequence variants was considered likely to be a technical artifact of the sequencing pipeline. In this cohort, only TCR beta chains were sequenced, and detectable features were limited by the absence of alpha or paired-chain data. Because HLA typing was missing for some donors at each locus, association tests included only the typed subset. Over 15 rarely observed V segments, including chromosome 9 orphons, were excluded from the earlier analysis of about 500 of the donors because counts were too low. Assigning TCR associations to individual alleles was difficult when HLA alleles, especially DR and DQ, strongly co-occurred. V-gene and J-gene trimming of TCR beta chains was associated with a missense DCLRE1C variant in a later genetic analysis, and the association was replicated in an independent cohort. Correlated functional status among segregating V segments might reflect linkage disequilibrium, but an unknown experimental factor could not be ruled out. CMV serostatus was the only immune exposure information available for the cohort. A later analysis associated about 16,000 TCR beta sequences with specific HLA alleles at a false discovery rate of 0.05. Most TCR sequences were seen in very few donors, while some public TCRs were found in many individuals. In vitro tests confirmed that a few of the cytomegalovirus-associated TCR beta chains recognize cytomegalovirus antigens. A total of around 150 TCR beta chains were listed by the study as associated with cytomegalovirus. Cytomegalovirus status was reported to be diagnosed by the classifier with high specificity and sensitivity in both the original and validation cohorts. Most CMV-associated TCR beta chains appeared to be HLA-restricted in a later analysis, and the HLA associations seemed to be driven largely by CMV exposure. According to a later genetic analysis, donors in an Asian-associated ancestry cluster had fewer N-insertions in productive TCRs than the approximately 670-donor mean. Compared with equally common non-associated chains, HLA-associated TCR beta chains in a later analysis were more clonally expanded and had lower generation probabilities. In an earlier analysis of some 640 of the donors, most TCR beta V segments were observed in productive rearrangements about 90% or about 30% of the time, broadly matching IMGT annotations. According to a later analysis, TCR association rates differed among HLA loci, with DRB1 alleles showing the most associated TCRs and HLA-C alleles showing the fewest. The presence/absence analyses assumed that sequencing depth was roughly uniform across donors, and that assumption may not be true. The 87-base-pair reads could not distinguish some IMGT-functional V segments, including TRBV6-2 and TRBV6-3, so those segments were excluded. A further reported finding was that TCR beta sequences accurately predicted the HLA-A and HLA-B alleles for most subjects in the first cohort. According to the authors, the approach could potentially be generalized to other disease states and immunological phenotypes.

The library was prepared using the immunoSEQ multiplex PCR assay. A mixture of 60 forward primers for TCR Vbeta segments and 13 reverse primers for TCR Jbeta segments was used in the multiplex PCR. The CDR3 region of rearranged TCR beta genes was amplified from genomic DNA by a multiplex PCR assay. The Illumina HiSeq System was used to sequence the amplified TCR beta libraries as 87-base-pair reads. Concerning the study's data processing: A later analysis tallied 75 million to 85 million unique TCR beta chains across the 650 to 750 repertoires, and about 12 million of those chains were shared by two or more donors. A nearest-neighbor algorithm error-corrected the raw reads and collapsed the reads into unique sequences, merging closely related sequences to remove PCR and sequencing errors. V, D and J gene segments were assigned by aligning CDR3 sequences to IMGT reference sequences. For a sequence to be retained, a match of at least six nucleotides to both a V gene segment and a J gene segment was required. A rearrangement was called productive if the CDR3 had no stop codons and remained in frame with V and J, and every other rearrangement was called non-productive. Following IMGT convention, CDR3 was defined as the stretch from the second conserved V-encoded cysteine to the conserved J-encoded phenylalanine. The earlier analysis of 500 to 750 of the donors excluded any sequence lacking an unambiguous match to a single V gene segment. An earlier analysis of several hundred of the donors called V segments functional above 56.7% productive rearrangements and segregating when the between-donor standard deviation exceeded 5%. To diagnose cytomegalovirus status from the catalog of TCR beta chain sequences, a statistical classification framework was built. V and J gene assignment, in a later analysis, came from comparing TCR nucleotide sequences with IMGT/GENE-DB human TR gene sequences. The TCRdist pipeline was used in a later analysis to assign CDR3 sequences and most-parsimonious VDJ recombination scenarios. In a later analysis, each TCR beta chain was defined by its CDR3 amino acid sequence together with its V-gene family, and reads without a unique V-gene family were excluded. A later analysis removed 550 to 700 highly shared, low-generation-probability nucleotide sequences to deal with suspected cross-contamination and a sequencing artifact. In a later analysis, a clonal expansion index was calculated for each public chain from normalized within-repertoire ranks of inferred template counts. Generation probabilities in a later analysis came from a VDJ recombination model fitted to out-of-frame rearrangements, and those results were checked against IGoR. In a later analysis, hypergeometric tests were used to score TCR-TCR, TCR-HLA and TCR-CMV co-occurrence, with a repertoire-size bias correction applied to TCR pairs. In a later analysis, false discovery rates were estimated by permuting HLA or CMV assignments 20 times. In a later analysis, co-occurring TCRs were grouped using DBSCAN, with TCRdist sequence similarity added in when clustering inside HLA-allele-positive subsets. Co-occurrence clustering excluded repertoires with fewer than 30,000 or more than 120,000 public chains, plus five with anomalous nucleotide sharing. As stored in TCRdb, this immuneACCESS dataset retains in-frame rearrangements with V and J assigned. A fraction of the clones does not appear; measured against another copy, unresolved V genes explain less than half of the discrepancy, and the remainder lacks a known reason. For V, J and clone size, that table is used; D and trimming come from the DNA. A total of tens of thousands of clones appear in this sample, 70% to 85% of them only once. About 3.5% of the sample is taken by the ten largest.

The sequence joins TRBV6-5 to TRBJ2-1; the central 9 bases match TRBD2. This TCR was sampled from a woman under 30 in good health and CMV-seronegative. Sequencing input: PBMCs. In nucleotide form, the sequence is TGTGCCAGCAGTTACGGGCGGGAGGGCCGTGATGAGCAGTTCTTC. Its protein product is CASSYGREGRDEQFF.